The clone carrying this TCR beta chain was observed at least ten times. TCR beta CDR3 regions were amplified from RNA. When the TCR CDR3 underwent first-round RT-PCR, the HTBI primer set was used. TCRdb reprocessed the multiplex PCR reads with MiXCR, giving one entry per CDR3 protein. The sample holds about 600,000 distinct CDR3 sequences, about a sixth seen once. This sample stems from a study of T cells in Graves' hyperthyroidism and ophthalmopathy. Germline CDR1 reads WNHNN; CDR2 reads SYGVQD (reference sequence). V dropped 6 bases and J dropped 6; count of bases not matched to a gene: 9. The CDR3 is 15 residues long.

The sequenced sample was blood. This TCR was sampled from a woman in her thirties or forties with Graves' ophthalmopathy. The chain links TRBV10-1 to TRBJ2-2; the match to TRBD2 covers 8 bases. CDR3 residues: CASSDGREEAGELFF. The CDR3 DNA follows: TGCGCCAGCAGCGACGGGCGGGAGGAAGCCGGGGAGCTGTTTTTT.